The 26 T cell receptor beta chains below come from one sample, sequenced in a study of T-cell reconstitution after alpha-beta-depleted transplantation in children. Researchers prepared the TCRbeta library using unique molecular identifiers, the study reports. Each CDR3 protein is one row after TCRdb ran MiXCR on the PCR reads. The sample shows around 960,000 distinct CDR3 sequences, 25% to 35% of them seen only once. This sample comprised PBMCs, mostly from graft donor cells, obtained 360 days after TCRalphabeta/CD19-depleted stem cell transplant. These receptors originate from a boy younger than two who had a stem cell transplant for SCID, so the T cells may come from the graft donor.

This clonotype showed up just once. V and J are TRBV29-1 and TRBJ2-5; 10 bases agree with TRBD1. The CDR3 runs to 17 residues. CDR1 is SQVTM and CDR2 is ANQGSEA in the germline V gene. Trimming removed 2 bases from V and 5 bases from J; junction bases left unmatched: 14. CDR3 bases: TGCAGCGTTGAACACCGGGACAGGGGATTTCCGGGGGAGACCCAGTACTTC. It specifies CSVEHRDRGFPGETQYF. Full variable domain (outside the CDR3, taken from reference TRBV29-1 and TRBJ2-5): SAVISQKPSRDICQRGTSLTIQCQVDSQVTMMFWYRQQPGQSLTLIATANQGSEATYESGFVIDKFPISRPNLTFSTLTVSNMSPEDSSIYLCSVEHRDRGFPGETQYFGPGTRLLVL.

The chain recombines TRBV29-1 with TRBJ2-5; D call uncertain. V was pared by 3 bases and J by 7 bases, with 6 bases between. This CDR3 contains 10 residues. From germline, CDR1 is SQVTM and CDR2 ANQGSEA. CDR3 bases: TGCAGCGTTGAGGGCGGGACCCAGTACTTC. Translated, it gives CSVEGGTQYF.

This clonotype turned up a few times. The J gene is TRBJ2-1, the V gene TRBV20-1; 7 nucleotides line up with TRBD2. V lost 1 base, J lost 8 bases, and 2 bases stayed unmatched. The germline V gene has CDR1 DFQATT and CDR2 SNEGSKA (reference sequence). This CDR3 comprises 12 residues. The CDR3 here is CSARVGGDEQFF. The CDR3 DNA reads TGCAGTGCTAGAGTTGGGGGGGATGAGCAGTTCTTC.

The genes are TRBV5-1 and TRBJ2-1, with TRBD2 matching over 8 bases. V was pared by 0 bases and J by 6 bases, with 5 bases of the junction left unmatched. The CDR3 loop spans 15 amino acids. Germline V CDR1 and CDR2: SGHRS, YFSETQ. CDR3 sequence: CASSLVRGGTNEQFF. The CDR3 DNA sequence: TGCGCCAGCAGCTTGGTACGGGGGGGTACCAATGAGCAGTTCTTC.

The genes are TRBV7-3 and TRBJ2-2; D is possibly TRBD2 (5 bases). Germline-derived CDR1 and CDR2 are SGHTA and FQGTGA. V was trimmed by 1 base and J by 1 base, leaving 10 bases between them. CDR3 length: 16 residues. CDR3 in DNA: TGTGCCAGCAGCTTAAAGGCTAGCTGGAACACCGGGGAGCTGTTTTTT. This translates into CASSLKASWNTGELFF.

The chain has TRBV5-1 and TRBJ2-2, with D possibly being TRBD1 or TRBD2 (6 bases each). CDR3 length: 15 residues. V lost 2 bases and J 5 bases, leaving 13 bases between the germline ends. Germline V gene data show CDR1 as SGHRS and CDR2 as YFSETQ. The CDR3 spells CASSLSRGRTGELFF. CDR3 bases: TGCGCCAGCAGCTTATCGAGGGGGAGGACCGGGGAGCTGTTTTTT.

A note on this clonotype: Compared with germline, one end of the junction differs, possibly owing to a read error. This chain uses TRBV5-1 with TRBJ2-7, with D unresolved. The germline gives CDR1 SGHRS, CDR2 YFSETQ. The CDR3 length is 14 residues. The CDR3 nucleotides read TGCGCCAGCAGTAGCAGTCTAAGGGTATACGAGGAGTACTTC. It is translated as CASSSSLRVYEEYF. Complete variable domain (other parts from reference TRBV5-1 and TRBJ2-7): KAGVTQTPRYLIKTRGQQVTLSCSPISGHRSVSWYQQTPGQGLQFLFEYFSETQRNKGNFPGRFSGRQFSNSRSEMNVSTLELGDSALYLCASSSSLRVYEEYFGPGTRLTVT.

This clonotype was counted a few times. The chain employs TRBV4-3 and TRBJ2-7; D perhaps matches TRBD1 (5 bases). Germline CDR1 is LGHNA and CDR2 is YSLEER. The V and J ends lost 0 bases and 4 bases respectively, with 13 bases between them. The CDR3 length is 15 residues. The DNA of the CDR3 is TGCGCCAGCAGCCAAGATCGCTACAGGTTATACGAGCAGTACTTC. Translated: CASSQDRYRLYEQYF.

Here the CDR3 DNA reads TGCGCCAGCAGCCCAGGGACTAGCTTCTACGAGCAGTACTTC. Translation: CASSPGTSFYEQYF. This chain links TRBV5-1 with TRBJ2-7, with 9 bases that match TRBD2. This CDR3 has 14 residues. V was clipped by 4 bases and J by 3 bases; unmatched bases: 5. The germline CDR1 and CDR2 sequences are SGHRS and YFSETQ.

The rearrangement uses TRBV6-5 and TRBJ2-1; no clear D gene. V lost 0 bases and J 5 bases, leaving 11 bases between the germline ends. CDR1 is MNHEY, CDR2 SVGAGI, per germline. This CDR3 has 15 amino acids. Here the CDR3 DNA reads TGTGCCAGCAGTTACTCCGGCCTCGCCCACAATGAGCAGTTCTTC. Protein sequence: CASSYSGLAHNEQFF.

This clonotype was seen only a few times. This chain uses TRBV12-3 or TRBV12-4 with TRBJ2-7, with D perhaps matching TRBD1 (6 bases). Trimming pared 2 bases from V and 4 bases from J, leaving 12 bases between. The CDR3 loop spans 14 amino acids. CDR3 sequence (DNA): TGTGCCAGCAGTTTAACAACAGGGTTTTACGAGCAGTACTTC. It yields the protein CASSLTTGFYEQYF.

J is TRBJ2-7 and V is TRBV20-1, with 9 bases identical to TRBD1. Germline V lookup: CDR1 DFQATT, CDR2 SNEGSKA (reference sequence). The junction had 7 bases not matched to a gene; V was cut back by 7 bases and J by 3 bases. CDR3 length: 13 residues. The CDR3 DNA follows: TGCAGTGGGGGACAGGGATTTGGCTACGAGCAGTACTTC. As protein: CSGGQGFGYEQYF.

This clonotype was counted at least ten times. The rearrangement uses TRBV3-1 and TRBJ1-2; TRBD1 might be the D (5 bases). With 4 bases removed from V and 3 bases from J, the gap between germline ends came to 9 bases. The CDR3 extends over 13 amino acids. The germline V gene has CDR1 LGHDT and CDR2 YNNKEL (reference sequence). As DNA, the CDR3 is TGTGCCAGCAGCCCAGTACAGGACTATGGCTACACCTTC. Translated, it gives CASSPVQDYGYTF.

J is TRBJ2-7 and V is TRBV12-3 or TRBV12-4; 9 positions match TRBD1. There are 15 residues in the CDR3. V lost 5 bases, J lost 4 bases, and 9 bases stayed unmatched. The CDR3: CASSPQTGGRYEQYF. In DNA, the CDR3 is TGTGCCAGCAGTCCCCAGACAGGGGGAAGGTACGAGCAGTACTTC.

The gene calls are TRBV15 and TRBJ2-2; no clear D. From germline, CDR1 is LNHNV and CDR2 YYDKDF (reference sequence). V gave up 1 base and J gave up 6 bases, with 15 bases separating them. The CDR3 length is 16 residues. The DNA for the CDR3 is TGTGCCACCAGCAGAGGTTTATCGCCTAGTCCCGGGGAGCTGTTTTTT. This sequence encodes CATSRGLSPSPGELFF.

The chain couples TRBV6-5 to TRBJ1-5; TRBD1 agrees at 8 bases. Germline V gene lookup returns CDR1 MNHEY and CDR2 SVGAGI. The CDR3 runs 16 residues. The V segment lost 4 bases and the J segment 9 bases; nucleotides outside the gene matches: 14. CDR3 bases: TGTGCCAGCAGTTCCGGACAGGGTGCGAAATCAGGGCCCCAGCATTTT. Amino acids: CASSSGQGAKSGPQHF.

V is TRBV6-5 and J is TRBJ2-7; no clear D. The CDR3 runs to 15 residues. V was clipped by 0 bases and J by 0 bases, with 9 bases between them. Germline CDR1 and CDR2: MNHEY and SVGAGI. The CDR3 loop is CASSYSIGSSYEQYF. CDR3 nucleotide sequence: TGTGCCAGCAGTTACTCGATTGGCAGCTCCTACGAGCAGTACTTC.

Only a few counts were recorded for this clonotype. The chain uses TRBV20-1 and TRBJ1-1; perhaps TRBD1 as D (5 bases). Trimming pared 0 bases from V and 7 bases from J, leaving 9 bases between. The CDR3 is 12 amino acids. In germline, CDR1 is DFQATT, CDR2 SNEGSKA (reference sequence). CDR3 residues: CSAREQGVEAFF. CDR3 nucleotides: TGCAGTGCTAGAGAGCAGGGCGTTGAAGCTTTCTTT.

This clonotype was recorded a few times. The chain uses TRBV15 and TRBJ2-7, with D perhaps given as TRBD1 or TRBD2 (6 bases each). V gave up 0 bases and J gave up 7 bases, with 16 bases separating them. CDR1 is LNHNV, CDR2 YYDKDF, per germline (reference sequence). The CDR3 is 15 residues long. In DNA, the CDR3 is TGTGCCACCAGCAGAGATGCGGGACAACCATGGGAGCAGTACTTC. It is translated as CATSRDAGQPWEQYF.

The rearrangement links TRBV10-2 to TRBJ2-3, with unresolved D. Deletions cut 1 base from V and 4 bases from J, with 9 bases between. CDR3 length: 14 amino acids. CDR1 and CDR2 (germline): WSHSY, SAAADI. Here the CDR3 reads CASSEFGYSDTQYF. For the CDR3, the DNA is TGCGCCAGCAGTGAGTTCGGGTACTCAGATACGCAGTATTTT.

V and J are TRBV20-1 and TRBJ2-2, with TRBD1 identical over 9 bases. V lost 6 bases and J lost 3; bases outside the gene matches: 8. The germline CDR1 and CDR2 sequences are DFQATT and SNEGSKA (reference sequence). This CDR3 contains 15 residues. The CDR3 loop is CSAHLRDRDTGELFF. CDR3 sequence (DNA): TGCAGTGCACATCTTCGGGACAGGGACACCGGGGAGCTGTTTTTT.

This clonotype was counted at least ten times. The chain couples TRBV20-1 to TRBJ2-5, with TRBD2 matching 12 bases. Germline V CDR1 and CDR2: DFQATT, SNEGSKA (reference sequence). The CDR3 extends over 16 amino acids. V trimming: 1 base; J trimming: 0 bases; junction bases outside the gene matches: 3. This CDR3 reads CSARVLAGGNQETQYF. In DNA form, the CDR3 reads TGCAGTGCTAGAGTACTAGCGGGGGGAAACCAAGAGACCCAGTACTTC.

This rearrangement joins TRBV28 to TRBJ2-7; 8 bases match TRBD1. The germline gives CDR1 MDHEN, CDR2 SYDVKM. The J segment lost 2 bases and the V segment lost 4 bases, leaving 10 bases of the junction unmatched. This CDR3 comprises 16 residues. The CDR3 DNA is TGTGCCAGCAGTTGGCCTCAGACAGGGGAGGCCTACGAGCAGTACTTC. This codes for CASSWPQTGEAYEQYF.

The rearrangement joins TRBV12-3 or TRBV12-4 to TRBJ2-2, with a tentative D call TRBD2 (5 bases). The CDR3 spans 15 residues. V was clipped by 5 bases and J by 7 bases, with 17 bases between them. In DNA form, the CDR3 reads TGTGCCAGCAGTCAGAGGGTCCGTAACTTCGGGGAGCTGTTTTTT. Its protein product is CASSQRVRNFGELFF.

CDR3 sequence: CSASTSGDVNEQFF. CDR3 bases: TGCAGTGCTTCGACTAGCGGGGATGTCAATGAGCAGTTCTTC. This chain connects TRBV20-1 to TRBJ2-1, with 11 nucleotides matching TRBD2. Trimming at V came to 5 bases and at J to 6 bases, leaving 6 bases not matched to a gene. CDR1 is DFQATT, CDR2 SNEGSKA, per germline (reference sequence). This CDR3 is 14 amino acids long.

This clonotype appeared a few times. J is TRBJ2-7 and V is TRBV7-2, with a tentative D call TRBD2 (6 bases). This CDR3 is built from 16 residues. Germline V gene data show CDR1 as SGHTA and CDR2 as FQGNSA. Trimming left V 0 bases short and J 4 bases short, with 16 bases between. The CDR3: CASSLAFRIGTYEQYF. The DNA for the CDR3 is TGTGCCAGCAGCTTAGCGTTCCGGATTGGGACTTACGAGCAGTACTTC.